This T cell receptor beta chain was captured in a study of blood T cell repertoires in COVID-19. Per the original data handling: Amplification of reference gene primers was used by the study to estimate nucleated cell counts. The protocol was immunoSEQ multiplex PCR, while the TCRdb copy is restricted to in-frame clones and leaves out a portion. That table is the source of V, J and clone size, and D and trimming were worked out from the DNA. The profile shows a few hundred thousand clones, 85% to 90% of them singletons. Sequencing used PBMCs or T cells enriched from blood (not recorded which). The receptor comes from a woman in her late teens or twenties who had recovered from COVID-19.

The CDR3 spells CASSRESYTEAFF. The CDR3 DNA is TGTGCCAGCAGCAGGGAATCTTACACTGAAGCTTTCTTT. V is TRBV7-9 and J is TRBJ1-1, with unresolved D. V lost 5 bases and J lost 3, with 10 bases in between. This CDR3 is 13 amino acids long. Germline V gives CDR1 SEHNR, CDR2 FQNEAQ (reference sequence).